Below are 27 T cell receptor beta chains sequenced from a single sample in a study of blood T cell repertoires in COVID-19. Here immunoSEQ multiplex PCR was the method, and the copy in TCRdb shows in-frame clones only, minus some. The sample consists of fewer than 250,000 clones, 82% of them appearing once. Sequencing was done on a sample of peripheral blood. The receptors shown here come from a woman in her 70s with acute or convalescent COVID-19.

The chain employs TRBV7-9 and TRBJ1-5, with 7 bases aligning to TRBD1. J gave up 8 bases and V 1 base, and 5 bases lay outside the gene matches. CDR1 and CDR2 (germline): SEHNR, FQNEAQ (reference sequence). The CDR3 spans 14 residues. Here the CDR3 DNA reads TGTGCCAGCAGCTTAGACGGGACAGAAAAGCCCCAGCATTTT. Protein product: CASSLDGTEKPQHF.

The chain links TRBV6-2 or TRBV6-3 to TRBJ1-5; 7 bases agree with TRBD1. Per germline, CDR1 MNHEY and CDR2 SVGEGT. CDR3 length equals 16 residues. V shed 5 bases, J shed 3 bases, and the junction held 10 bases outside the gene matches. The CDR3 loop reads CASSPAGTATNQPQHF. The CDR3 DNA is TGTGCCAGCAGTCCGGCCGGGACAGCTACCAATCAGCCCCAGCATTTT.

In this sample, this clone turned up a few times. V and J are TRBV11-2 and TRBJ1-4, with 7 bases aligning to TRBD1. Losses at the gene ends were 1 base for V and 1 base for J; bases not matched to a gene: 3. There are 16 residues in the CDR3. Germline V gene data show CDR1 as SGHAT and CDR2 as FQNNGV. CDR3: CASSLGDRVTNEKLFF. In DNA form, the CDR3 reads TGTGCCAGCAGCTTAGGAGACAGGGTAACTAATGAAAAACTGTTTTTT.

The V gene is TRBV7-9, the J gene TRBJ1-2; 9 nucleotides agree with TRBD1. The CDR3 consists of 15 residues. Germline-derived CDR1 and CDR2 are SEHNR and FQNEAQ (reference sequence). The V gene end was trimmed by 2 bases and the J gene end by 8 bases; junction bases not matched to a gene: 9. CDR3 region: CASSLYRDRAMGYTF. CDR3 nucleotides: TGTGCCAGCAGCTTATACCGGGACAGGGCAATGGGCTACACCTTC.

The chain has TRBV4-3 and TRBJ2-1; D is possibly TRBD1 (5 bases). Trimming stripped 1 base from V and 7 bases from J, with 11 bases between. Germline V gene lookup returns CDR1 LGHNA and CDR2 YSLEER. The CDR3 is 14 residues long. CDR3 amino acids: CASSQGTQGNEQFF. The CDR3 DNA sequence: TGCGCCAGCAGCCAAGGGACCCAGGGAAATGAGCAGTTCTTC.

This rearrangement joins TRBV14 to TRBJ2-7, with D possibly TRBD2 on 6 matching bases. The CDR3 totals 16 residues. The germline gives CDR1 SGHDN, CDR2 FVKESK. Trimming cost V 0 bases and J 3 bases, with 15 bases left between them. The CDR3 spells CASSQEADYPGYEQYF. For the CDR3, the DNA is TGTGCCAGCAGCCAAGAAGCGGACTACCCGGGCTACGAGCAGTACTTC.

This clone is judged medium-sized. The junction shows a germline mismatch at one end, possibly a read error. This chain joins TRBV28 and TRBJ2-7; D perhaps matches TRBD2 (5 bases). Germline CDR1 MDHEN, CDR2 SYDVKM. This CDR3 has 9 residues. The CDR3 spells CASSDGLSF. The DNA of the CDR3 is TGTGCCAGCAGCGATGGACTCTCGTTC. Drawing the rest from reference TRBV28 and TRBJ2-7, the complete variable domain is DVKVTQSSRYLVKRTGEKVFLECVQDMDHENMFWYRQDPGLGLRLIYFSYDVKMKEKGDIPEGYSVSREKKERFSLILESASTNQTSMYLCASSDGLSFGPGTRLTVT.

This clone has just a few counts. The chain is built from TRBV19 and TRBJ2-5; 9 bases are shared with TRBD2. Germline-derived CDR1 and CDR2 are LNHDA and SQIVND (reference sequence). With 0 bases clipped from V and 2 bases from J, the junction kept 7 bases outside the gene matches. The CDR3 runs 17 residues. This CDR3 reads CASSIDLASGVQETQYF. The CDR3 coding sequence is TGTGCCAGTAGTATAGATCTGGCTAGCGGGGTACAAGAGACCCAGTACTTC.

The gene calls are TRBV19 and TRBJ1-4; maybe TRBD1 (5 bases). The CDR3 extends over 17 amino acids. Germline V gene sequence: CDR1 LNHDA, CDR2 SQIVND (reference sequence). V was cut by 7 bases and J by 0 bases, with 18 bases left in between. CDR3 in amino acids: CASTVRGSYATNEKLFF. CDR3 DNA sequence: TGTGCCAGTACCGTAAGGGGCAGTTATGCAACTAATGAAAAACTGTTTTTT.

J is TRBJ2-2 and V is TRBV5-1; 11 bases agree with TRBD2. The V gene end was trimmed by 5 bases and the J gene end by 4 bases; junction bases not matched to a gene: 13. CDR3 size: 18 residues. Germline lookup yields CDR1 SGHRS and CDR2 YFSETQ. The CDR3 DNA sequence: TGCGCCAGCAGTCCGGGACTAGCGGACTTCGGGGGCACCGGGGAGCTGTTTTTT. Protein sequence: CASSPGLADFGGTGELFF.

This chain connects TRBV5-1 to TRBJ1-2; 9 bases agree with TRBD1. V lost 7 bases, J lost 5 bases, and 9 bases stayed unmatched. This CDR3 has 14 residues. CDR1 and CDR2 (germline): SGHRS, YFSETQ. This CDR3 is CASSTGGARYGYTF. Written as DNA, the CDR3 is TGCGCCAGCTCAACAGGGGGCGCACGGTATGGCTACACCTTC.

This chain uses TRBV24-1 with TRBJ2-5, with 9 nucleotides matching TRBD2. The CDR3 length is 14 residues. Germline CDR1 KGHDR, CDR2 SFDVKD. V dropped 4 bases and J dropped 4; count of bases not matched to a gene: 3. The CDR3 region has the DNA TGTGCCACCAGTGAGCGGGGGGGCATAGAGACCCAGTACTTC. It specifies CATSERGGIETQYF.

The chain recombines TRBV14 with TRBJ1-6; a possible D gene is TRBD1 (5 bases). The CDR3 covers 13 residues. V was shortened by 0 bases and J by 13 bases, with 10 bases between the two germline ends. Germline V gene data show CDR1 as SGHDN and CDR2 as FVKESK. The CDR3 DNA follows: TGTGCCAGCAGCCAAGATTATGGGGCCCCCCTCCACTTT. Its translation: CASSQDYGAPLHF.

In this sample, this clone turned up once. The chain is built from TRBV29-1 and TRBJ1-1, with 8 bases fitting TRBD1. In germline, CDR1 is SQVTM, CDR2 ANQGSEA. The CDR3 consists of 12 residues. V was clipped by 4 bases and J by 5 bases; unmatched bases: 3. CDR3 DNA: TGCAGCGTTGGATGGACAGGGACTGAAGCTTTCTTT. Amino acids: CSVGWTGTEAFF.

This rearrangement joins TRBV6-6 to TRBJ2-7, with 12 bases aligning to TRBD2. CDR3 length: 14 amino acids. The germline V gene has CDR1 MNHNY and CDR2 SVGAGI (reference sequence). J lost 3 bases, V lost 5 bases, and 2 bases had no gene match. Here the CDR3 reads CASSRLAGDYEQYF. The CDR3 DNA reads TGTGCCAGCAGTAGACTAGCGGGGGACTACGAGCAGTACTTC.

This clone was counted only a few times. The J gene is TRBJ1-3, the V gene TRBV15; no clear D gene. This CDR3 is 16 amino acids long. Trimming removed 0 bases from V and 8 bases from J, with 17 bases in between. The germline V gene has CDR1 LNHNV and CDR2 YYDKDF (reference sequence). CDR3 DNA sequence: TGTGCCACCAGCAGAGATCGGGCGGGAATCGGAGACACCATATATTTT. It translates to CATSRDRAGIGDTIYF.

The chain combines TRBV6-2 or TRBV6-3 with TRBJ1-2; unclear D gene. The CDR3 totals 14 residues. V dropped 0 bases and J dropped 2 bases, with 7 bases sitting between them. CDR1 is MNHEY and CDR2 is SVGEGT in the germline V gene. CDR3 region: CASSYSDNNYGYTF. As DNA, the CDR3 is TGTGCCAGCAGTTACTCAGACAACAACTATGGCTACACCTTC.

The rearrangement joins TRBV5-5 to TRBJ2-2; D is uncertain. Germline loops: CDR1 SGHKS, CDR2 YYEKEE (reference sequence). The CDR3 is 15 amino acids. The ends were cut back, 1 base at V and 4 bases at J, with 11 bases in the middle. This CDR3 is CASSLYGFGTGELFF. The CDR3, as DNA: TGTGCCAGCAGCTTGTACGGGTTTGGCACCGGGGAGCTGTTTTTT.

The chain recombines TRBV7-2 with TRBJ1-5; the D is unclear. V dropped 1 base and J dropped 4 bases, with 11 bases sitting between them. Germline V gene data show CDR1 as SGHTA and CDR2 as FQGNSA. CDR3 size: 15 residues. The CDR3: CASSLGSARNQPQHF. Written as DNA, the CDR3 is TGTGCCAGCAGCTTAGGTTCAGCTAGGAATCAGCCCCAGCATTTT.

This clone was observed once. This chain joins TRBV11-2 and TRBJ2-3; D is undetermined. This CDR3 region has 13 residues. Germline lookup yields CDR1 SGHAT and CDR2 FQNNGV. The ends were cut back, 2 bases at V and 3 bases at J, with 6 bases in the middle. The CDR3 DNA is TGTGCCAGCAGCTTACAGGCTACAGATACGCAGTATTTT. It translates to CASSLQATDTQYF.

The chain employs TRBV5-6 and TRBJ2-1, with TRBD2 identical over 7 bases. Trimming took 2 bases from V and 4 from J; bases not matched to a gene: 9. The CDR3 consists of 16 residues. Germline V gives CDR1 SGHDT, CDR2 YYEEEE. CDR3 sequence: CASSFGWTRSYNEQFF. The CDR3, as DNA: TGTGCCAGCAGCTTTGGATGGACTAGATCTTACAATGAGCAGTTCTTC. The full variable domain, rest sourced from reference TRBV5-6 and TRBJ2-1, is DAGVTQSPTHLIKTRGQQVTLRCSPKSGHDTVSWYQQALGQGPQFIFQYYEEEERQRGNFPDRFSGHQFPNYSSELNVNALLLGDSALYLCASSFGWTRSYNEQFFGPGTRLTVL.

The V call is TRBV4-1, the J call TRBJ1-5; D may be TRBD1 (6 bases). Germline V gene data show CDR1 as MGHRA and CDR2 as YSYEKL. This CDR3 comprises 16 residues. Trimming cost V 3 bases and J 1 base, with 13 bases left between them. The CDR3 coding sequence is TGCGCCAGCAGCCAGCAAGGGGGTCTGAGCAATCAGCCCCAGCATTTT. Its protein product is CASSQQGGLSNQPQHF.

The CDR3 is CASSDSKPQGTEAFF. In nucleotides, the CDR3 is TGTGCCAGCAGTGACTCGAAGCCTCAGGGCACTGAAGCTTTCTTT. The chain uses TRBV6-4 and TRBJ1-1; TRBD1 is a possible D gene (5 bases). V dropped 0 bases and J dropped 4 bases, with 12 bases sitting between them. Germline V lookup: CDR1 MRHNA, CDR2 SNTAGT. The CDR3 has 15 amino acids.

This clone was seen once. The junction does not match germline at one end; this may be a read error. The chain is built from TRBV10-3 and TRBJ1-3; TRBD1 matches 7 bases. This CDR3 is built from 13 residues. CDR1 is ENHRY and CDR2 is SYGVKD in the germline V gene. CDR3 residues: CALRGGGVNTIYF. The CDR3 region has the DNA TGTGCCCTCAGAGGGGGCGGGGTAAACACCATATATTTT.

This rearrangement joins TRBV4-2 to TRBJ2-3, with 11 bases aligning to TRBD2. This CDR3 has 16 amino acids. J lost 8 bases, V lost 0 bases, and 7 bases had no gene match. Looked up from germline, CDR1 is LGHNA and CDR2 is YNFKEQ. In DNA form, the CDR3 reads TGTGCCAGCAGCCAAGATACTAGCGGGAGAGCCACTACGCAGTATTTT. This gives the protein CASSQDTSGRATTQYF.

V usage is TRBV11-2 and J usage is TRBJ2-1; TRBD2 aligns across 10 bases. Germline CDR1 is SGHAT and CDR2 is FQNNGV. V lost 2 bases to trimming and J lost 5 bases; unmatched junction nucleotides: 3. The CDR3 is made up of 15 amino acids. The CDR3 DNA is TGTGCCAGCAGCTTAAGCGGGGGGGCCAACAATGAGCAGTTCTTC. Translating it yields CASSLSGGANNEQFF.

This clone was observed a handful of times. The chain links TRBV3-1 (or the pseudogene TRBV3-2) to TRBJ2-5; 9 bases are a match to TRBD1. Losses at the gene ends were 7 bases for V and 4 bases for J; bases not matched to a gene: 10. The CDR3 consists of 15 residues. Germline values: CDR1 LGHDT, CDR2 YNNKEL (reference sequence). CDR3 coding DNA: TGTGCCAGCACCCACCGGGACAGGGAACGAGAGACCCAGTACTTC. It codes for CASTHRDRERETQYF.